A single sample gave rise to the 7 T cell receptor beta chains below, sequenced in a study of blood T cell repertoires in COVID-19. Sequencing was performed with immunoSEQ multiplex PCR; in TCRdb, only in-frame clones are kept and a portion is missing. Among a few hundred thousand clones listed, 90% were seen once. Sequences were obtained from peripheral blood. The receptors derive from a woman in her twenties or thirties with COVID-19, enrolled during active disease.

This clone appeared a few times. The chain carries TRBV20-1 and TRBJ1-5; D perhaps matches TRBD1 (6 bases). CDR3 size: 12 residues. Trimming left V 3 bases short and J 5 bases short, with 8 bases between. The germline V gene encodes CDR1 DFQATT and CDR2 SNEGSKA (reference sequence). The CDR3 DNA sequence: TGCAGTGCTAGTTCAGGGGATCAGCCCCAGCATTTT. The encoded protein is CSASSGDQPQHF.

The genes are TRBV28 and TRBJ1-2; TRBD1 aligns across 7 bases. The CDR3 extends over 15 amino acids. V was clipped by 5 bases and J by 4 bases; unmatched bases: 10. Germline V gene data show CDR1 as MDHEN and CDR2 as SYDVKM. CDR3 residues: CASSPYNRGSYGYTF. As DNA, the CDR3 is TGTGCCAGCAGTCCCTATAACAGGGGAAGCTATGGCTACACCTTC.

The chain is built from TRBV4-1 and TRBJ2-7; D possibly corresponds to TRBD1 (6 bases). V was cut by 4 bases and J by 2 bases, with 12 bases left in between. This CDR3 region has 14 residues. Germline lookup yields CDR1 MGHRA and CDR2 YSYEKL. The chain's CDR3 is CASSRATGAYEQYF. The CDR3 nucleotides are TGCGCCAGCAGCCGAGCGACAGGCGCCTACGAGCAGTACTTC.

V and J are TRBV7-9 and TRBJ2-1; no firm D call. The CDR3 sequence is 15 residues long. Germline V gene sequence: CDR1 SEHNR, CDR2 FQNEAQ (reference sequence). V lost 5 bases and J lost 7, with 18 bases in between. In DNA, the CDR3 is TGTGCCAGCAGCCCAGAGGCGGTACGTCAGAATGAGCAGTTCTTC. Its translation: CASSPEAVRQNEQFF.

The count of this clone is one. The DNA for the CDR3 is TGTGCCAGTAGTATTGAGTCAGGGTTCCAGTACGAGCAGTACTTC. Translated: CASSIESGFQYEQYF. V is TRBV19 and J is TRBJ2-7; D might be TRBD1 (5 bases). CDR1 is LNHDA and CDR2 is SQIVND in the germline V gene (reference sequence). The CDR3 spans 15 residues. With 3 bases removed from V and 4 bases from J, the gap between germline ends came to 16 bases.

V gene TRBV6-5 combines with J gene TRBJ2-2, with D possibly being TRBD1 (5 bases). V lost 3 bases to trimming and J lost 0 bases, with 11 bases between them. There are 16 residues in the CDR3. CDR1 is MNHEY, CDR2 SVGAGI, per germline. The CDR3 here is CASSYPAGSNTGELFF. The CDR3 bases are TGTGCCAGCAGTTATCCCGCAGGGTCGAACACCGGGGAGCTGTTTTTT.

The genes are TRBV2 and TRBJ1-3; a possible D gene is TRBD1 (5 bases). Trimming removed 0 bases at V and 4 bases at J, with 7 bases between. Per germline, CDR1 SNHLY and CDR2 FYNNEI. CDR3 length equals 14 residues. For the CDR3, the DNA is TGTGCCAGCAGTGAAGCCAGGGCCGGAAACACCATATATTTT. Its protein is CASSEARAGNTIYF.